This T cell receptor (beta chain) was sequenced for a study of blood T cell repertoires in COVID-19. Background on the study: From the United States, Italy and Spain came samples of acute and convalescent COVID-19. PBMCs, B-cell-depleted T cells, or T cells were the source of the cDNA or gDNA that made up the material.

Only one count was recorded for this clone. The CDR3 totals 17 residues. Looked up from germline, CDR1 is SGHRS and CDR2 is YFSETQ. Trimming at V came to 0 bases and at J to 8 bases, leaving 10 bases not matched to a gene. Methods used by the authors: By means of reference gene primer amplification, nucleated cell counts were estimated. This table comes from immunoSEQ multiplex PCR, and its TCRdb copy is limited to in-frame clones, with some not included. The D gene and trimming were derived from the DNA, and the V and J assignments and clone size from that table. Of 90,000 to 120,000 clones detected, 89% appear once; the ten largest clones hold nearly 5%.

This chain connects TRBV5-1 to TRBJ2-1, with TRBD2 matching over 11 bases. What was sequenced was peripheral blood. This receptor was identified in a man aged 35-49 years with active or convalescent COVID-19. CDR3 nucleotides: TGCGCCAGCAGCTTGGAGCTACTAGCGGGAGTACGGGATGAGCAGTTCTTC. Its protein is CASSLELLAGVRDEQFF.